These T cell receptor beta chains were read from a single sample in a study of T cells in localized non-small cell lung cancer. Method: immunoSEQ multiplex PCR; TCRdb's copy keeps in-frame clones and lacks some. The sample lists 25,000 to 30,000 clones, approximately 90% occurring once. The sample in question was peripheral blood, obtained before any cancer treatment. The receptors come from a woman aged 18 to 55 with stage I lung adenocarcinoma. Each CDR3 is given with its conserved first and last residue. The D gene is left open where the match is weak. Rows may omit the clone size; those that give it use once, few, many or a size class.

TRBJ2-1	.	TRBD2	TRBV4-1	TGCGCCAGCAGCCAGGTTATGGAGGGTAGCGGGAGGAGTAATGAGCAGTTCTTC	CASSQVMEGSGRSNEQFF
TRBJ1-1	.	.	TRBV28	TGTGCCAGCAGACTAGGGGCGGAGGTTGCTTTCTTT	CASRLGAEVAFF
TRBJ2-5	.	TRBD1	TRBV28	TGTGCCACCGACAAGAACAGGGGACAAGAGACCCAGTACTTC	CATDKNRGQETQYF
TRBJ2-5	.	TRBD2	TRBV28	TGTGCCAGCAGTTCGGCGGGAGCAGAGACCCAGTACTTC	CASSSAGAETQYF
TRBJ2-2	.	TRBD1	TRBV5-1	TGCGCCAGCAGCCGGGACAGGTTAACCGGGGAGCTGTTTTTT	CASSRDRLTGELFF
TRBJ2-1	.	TRBD2	TRBV5-6	TGTGCCAGCAGCTCGACTAGCGGGCCTTACAATGAGCAGTTCTTC	CASSSTSGPYNEQFF
TRBJ2-5	.	TRBD2	TRBV9	TGTGCCAGCAGCCCTCTGACTAGCGGGAGCGCCCAGTACTTC	CASSPLTSGSAQYF
TRBJ2-1	.	TRBD1	TRBV5-8	TGTGCCAGCAGCTTGGGACAGGGCTTTCGGGGCGAGCAGTTCTTC	CASSLGQGFRGEQFF
TRBJ1-1	.	.	TRBV5-1	TGCGCCAGCAGCTTGGGGGAGAACACTGAAGCTTTCTTT	CASSLGENTEAFF
TRBJ2-7	.	TRBD2	TRBV7-9	TGTGCCAGCAGCTCGTGGACTAGCGGGAACCACGAGCAGTACTTC	CASSSWTSGNHEQYF
TRBJ2-1	.	TRBD1	TRBV7-9	TGTGCCAGCAGTCAGACCCGGGACAGGGGCGATGAGCAGTTCTTC	CASSQTRDRGDEQFF
TRBJ1-2	.	.	TRBV7-3	TGTGCCAGCAGCTATAGAGAGGGGTATGGCTACACCTTC	CASSYREGYGYTF
TRBJ2-5	.	.	TRBV18	TGTGCCAGCTCACCCGGACGGGCTGGGATAGAGACCCAGTACTTC	CASSPGRAGIETQYF
TRBJ2-1	once	TRBD2	TRBV14	TGTGCCAGCAGCCAACACACGGGGGGTATAACCTACAATGAGCAGTTCTTC	CASSQHTGGITYNEQFF
TRBJ1-1	.	TRBD1	TRBV7-9	TGTGCCAGCAGCTTAGACGACAGGGGCAACACTGAAGCTTTCTTT	CASSLDDRGNTEAFF
TRBJ2-3	.	TRBD2	TRBV29-1	TGCAGCGTTGAAGGGGCGAGCGGGAGCCCCACAGATACGCAGTATTTT	CSVEGASGSPTDTQYF
TRBJ1-4	.	TRBD1	TRBV6-5	TGTGCCAGCAGTTATGGGACAGGGCATAATGAAAAACTGTTTTTT	CASSYGTGHNEKLFF
TRBJ2-1	.	.	TRBV11-3	TGTGCCAGCAGCGTCGACTGGCCGGGTGAGCAGTTCTTC	CASSVDWPGEQFF
TRBJ2-1	.	.	TRBV4-1	TGCGCCAGCAGCCATGTCCGAGGGAGTGCGAGCTACAATGAGCAGTTCTTC	CASSHVRGSASYNEQFF
TRBJ2-1	.	.	TRBV5-1	TGCGCCAGCAGCATGCAGGGGAATGAGCAGTTCTTC	CASSMQGNEQFF
TRBJ2-3	once	.	TRBV10-3	TGTGCCATCAGTGGCGGAGCGGCTAGCACAGATACGCAGTATTTT	CAISGGAASTDTQYF
TRBJ2-5	.	.	TRBV7-2	TGTGCCAGCAGCTCCGGACAGCAAGCGGAGACCCAGTACTTC	CASSSGQQAETQYF
TRBJ2-6	.	TRBD1	TRBV6-1	TGTGCCAGCAGCGAACAGGGGGCCGGGGCCAACGTCCTGACTTTC	CASSEQGAGANVLTF
TRBJ2-5	once	.	TRBV5-1	TGCGCCAGCAGCTATGGTGGAGGAGGCAAACGCCAAGAGACCCAGTACTTC	CASSYGGGGKRQETQYF
TRBJ2-1	.	.	TRBV6-5	TGTGCCAGCAGCCCGGTTGGGTGGAATGAGCAGTTCTTC	CASSPVGWNEQFF
TRBJ2-7	.	TRBD2	TRBV6-6	TGTGCCAGCAGCAAGCGGGAGGGTAGGGACGAGCAGTACTTC	CASSKREGRDEQYF
TRBJ1-5	.	TRBD1	TRBV4-1	TGCGCCAGCAGCCAAGGCCTTTTCAGGGGGGGAAGCAATCAGCCCCAGCATTTT	CASSQGLFRGGSNQPQHF
TRBJ2-7	.	.	TRBV4-3	TGCGCCAGCAGCCAAGGTAGCGGAAGTACCGGCGAGCAGTACTTC	CASSQGSGSTGEQYF
TRBJ2-5	.	TRBD1	TRBV4-1	TGCGCCAGCAGAGAACACAGGGGATTGCCGCAGGAGACCCAGTACTTC	CASREHRGLPQETQYF
TRBJ2-1	.	.	TRBV5-1	TGCGCTAGCAGCTTGACGCGCGTGGGGAGAGGCTCCTACAATGAGCAGTTCTTC	CASSLTRVGRGSYNEQFF
TRBJ2-1	.	TRBD2	TRBV19	TGTGCCAGTAGTATAGATCGCCTAGCGGTGGGGAATGAGCAGTTCTTC	CASSIDRLAVGNEQFF
TRBJ2-4	.	.	TRBV15	TGTGCCACCAGCAGAGACGGGCGAGCCAAAAACATTCAGTACTTC	CATSRDGRAKNIQYF
TRBJ2-3	.	TRBD2	TRBV4-1	TGCGCCAGCAGCCAGACAGGATCGAGGGGGACTAGCGGGGCAGATACGCAGTATTTT	CASSQTGSRGTSGADTQYF
TRBJ2-5	.	.	TRBV6-6	TGTGCCAGCATGACACAAGAGACCCAGTACTTC	CASMTQETQYF
TRBJ2-7	once	TRBD2	TRBV6-6	TGTGCCAGCAGTTACGGGGGGACTAGCGGGAGTTACGAGCAGTACTTC	CASSYGGTSGSYEQYF
TRBJ2-3	.	.	TRBV7-9	TGTGCCAGCAGCCCTTCCGGTACGCAGTATTTT	CASSPSGTQYF
TRBJ2-7	.	TRBD1	TRBV19	TGTGCCAGTAGTGACAGGGGATACGAGCAGTACTTC	CASSDRGYEQYF
TRBJ1-4	once	.	TRBV11-2	TGTGCCAGCAGCTCACGGGTCGGGGAAAAACTGTTTTTT	CASSSRVGEKLFF
TRBJ1-1	.	TRBD1	TRBV7-3	TGTGCCAGCAGCCTCGGACAGGGGCCCCACTCAAACACTGAAGCTTTCTTT	CASSLGQGPHSNTEAFF
TRBJ2-2	.	.	TRBV11-2	TGTGCCAGCACTTTGGGTGCAGGGCACCTCGGGGAGCTGTTTTTT	CASTLGAGHLGELFF
TRBJ1-5	.	.	TRBV28	TGTGCCAGCGGCCCGATCCGGGGACAGCCCCAGCATTTT	CASGPIRGQPQHF
TRBJ2-1	.	.	TRBV7-2	TGTGCCAGCAGTTTATGGGTGGATGAGCAGTTCTTC	CASSLWVDEQFF
TRBJ2-1	once	TRBD1	TRBV10-2	TGCGCCAGCAGATCCGGGACAGGGGGCGAAAATGAGCAGTTCTTC	CASRSGTGGENEQFF
TRBJ2-1	.	TRBD2	TRBV5-1	TGCGCCAGCAGCCAAACCCCGGGACTAGCGAGCAATGAGCAGTTCTTC	CASSQTPGLASNEQFF
TRBJ1-5	.	.	TRBV4-3	TGCGCCAGCAGCCAAGGTTTAGTCCTTAGCAATCAGCCCCAGCATTTT	CASSQGLVLSNQPQHF
TRBJ1-3	.	.	TRBV30	TGTGCCCTGGACAACGGGGGACCTGGAAACACCATATATTTT	CALDNGGPGNTIYF
TRBJ1-1	once	.	TRBV7-3	TGTGCCAGCAGCTTGGCAGGAGGTAACACTGAAGCTTTCTTT	CASSLAGGNTEAFF
TRBJ2-3	.	.	TRBV12-5	TGTGCTAGTGGTTTGCGTAGGAGCCCTTTTTCCCCAGATACGCAGTATTTT	CASGLRRSPFSPDTQYF